This entry describes one T cell receptor (beta chain). What it binds is not known. The PCR was carried out with 60 Vbeta primers and 13 Jbeta primers. The assay was immunoSEQ multiplex PCR, and TCRdb's table has in-frame clones only and misses some. This sample has 80,000 to 100,000 clones, with around three fifths found just once. The source of the sample is a study of cytomegalovirus exposure and HLA in healthy donors. Overall study findings and caveats: Later analysis suggested most CMV-associated TCR beta chains were HLA-restricted.

The origin of this receptor is a woman in her thirties or forties in good health and CMV-seropositive. The specimen sequenced was PBMCs.

Written as DNA, the CDR3 is TGTGCCAGCAAACCGGGGGGGAGCAACACTGAAGCTTTCTTT. Translated: CASKPGGSNTEAFF. V is TRBV27 and J is TRBJ1-1; a possible D gene is TRBD1 (5 bases). CDR1 MNHEY and CDR2 SMNVEV come from the germline V gene (reference sequence). Trimming stripped 7 bases from V and 2 bases from J, with 14 bases between. This CDR3 is 14 amino acids long.